This paragraph reports one TCR beta chain. Libraries were prepared by immunoSEQ multiplex PCR; TCRdb keeps only in-frame clonotypes and omits some of them. Altogether under 200,000 clones are present, roughly 87% being singletons, with the ten largest covering 3% to 4.5%. Germline V gives CDR1 SGHRS, CDR2 YFSETQ. V was cut by 4 bases and J by 2 bases, with 9 bases left in between. This CDR3 is built from 14 residues. This specimen comes from a study of blood T cell repertoires in COVID-19. Study overall: From T cells, B-cell-depleted T cells, or PBMCs came the material, which was cDNA or gDNA.

This TCR was recovered from a woman aged 55-69 years who had recovered from COVID-19. The rearrangement joins TRBV5-1 to TRBJ2-2; tentatively, D is TRBD1 (5 bases). The sequenced sample was peripheral blood. In DNA, the CDR3 is TGCGCCAGCAGCCTGACAGCTAACACCGGGGAGCTGTTTTTT. Its protein is CASSLTANTGELFF.